Shown below are 24 T cell receptor beta chains from a single sample sequenced in a study of CD8+CD57+ T cells in acquired aplastic anemia. Genomic DNA, the template, was used for profiling of the TCR beta VDJ and CDR3. TCRdb re-derived calls from the reads in MiXCR, one entry per CDR3 protein. The sample shows approximately 270,000 distinct CDR3 sequences, 50% to 70% of them seen only once. The material sequenced was sorted CD4+, CD8+, or CD8+CD57+ T cells (not recorded which) from PBMCs. Receptor source: a human donor with severe aplastic anemia or a healthy control (not recorded which).

The CDR3 sequence is CASSYRGVMNTEAFF. The DNA of the CDR3 is TGTGCCAGCAGTTACCGGGGTGTCATGAACACTGAAGCTTTCTTT. V is TRBV6-2 or TRBV6-3 and J is TRBJ1-1; D gene ambiguous. The CDR3 has 15 residues. CDR1 and CDR2 (germline): MNHEY, SVGEGT. V lost 2 bases and J lost 0, with 10 bases in between.

This rearrangement joins TRBV20-1 to TRBJ1-2, with D maybe TRBD1 (5 bases). Germline CDR1 is DFQATT and CDR2 is SNEGSKA (reference sequence). The CDR3 runs 13 residues. Trimming removed 6 bases at V and 6 bases at J, with 17 bases between. CDR3 coding DNA: TGCAGTGCCCCAGAAGGGGAGTTTGATGGCTACACCTTC. It encodes CSAPEGEFDGYTF.

In this sample, this clonotype turned up a few times. The chain joins TRBV27 to TRBJ1-2; D is perhaps TRBD1 (6 bases). The CDR3 is 15 residues long. Germline CDR1 is MNHEY and CDR2 is SMNVEV (reference sequence). Trimming took off 3 bases at V and 7 bases at J, with 18 bases between the two ends. The CDR3 DNA reads TGTGCCAGCAGTTTCTCAAACCAGGGGATGCGTGGCTACACCTTC. This translates into CASSFSNQGMRGYTF.

This clonotype was counted a single time. A single base separates this from a much larger clone, so it may be a read error. In this CDR3 the conserved last residue, phenylalanine or tryptophan, is missing, so a read error is likely. The rearrangement joins TRBV3-1 to TRBJ1-2; 7 bases are shared with TRBD1. CDR3 length: 16 residues. Germline V gives CDR1 LGHDT, CDR2 YNNKEL (reference sequence). The V segment lost 0 bases and the J segment 3 bases; nucleotides outside the gene matches: 7. The CDR3 spells CASSQDPTGRYYGYTS. Written as DNA, the CDR3 is TGTGCCAGCAGCCAAGATCCGACAGGGAGATACTATGGCTACACCTCC.

The V and J genes are TRBV15 and TRBJ2-5, with a weak D call TRBD1 (5 bases). Trimming cost V 3 bases and J 1 base, with 15 bases left between them. There are 16 residues in the CDR3. Germline CDR1 is LNHNV and CDR2 is YYDKDF (reference sequence). DNA of the CDR3: TGTGCCACCAGCAGGGAACAAGGGGCCTCCCAAGAGACCCAGTACTTC. Residues: CATSREQGASQETQYF.

Many counts were recorded for this clonotype. The chain joins TRBV29-1 to TRBJ2-1, with 7 nucleotides matching TRBD2. The CDR3 sequence is 15 residues long. With V trimmed by 5 bases and J by 6 bases, 13 bases remained unmatched. Germline V gene sequence: CDR1 SQVTM, CDR2 ANQGSEA. The CDR3 reads CSVNLGGGFGNEQFF. CDR3 DNA: TGCAGCGTTAATCTTGGGGGGGGGTTTGGCAATGAGCAGTTCTTC.

This clonotype was counted between two and nine times. The chain has TRBV20-1 and TRBJ1-2; D unresolved. V was shortened by 3 bases and J by 3 bases, with 14 bases between the two germline ends. The CDR3 length is 14 residues. Germline V gives CDR1 DFQATT, CDR2 SNEGSKA (reference sequence). The CDR3 nucleotides read TGCAGTGCTAGTACCCAGGACGGGGACTATGGCTACACCTTC. Protein sequence: CSASTQDGDYGYTF.

This clonotype has ten or more counts. The chain carries TRBV10-3 and TRBJ1-6, with 7 bases lining up with TRBD1. Looked up from germline, CDR1 is ENHRY and CDR2 is SYGVKD. V gave up 10 bases and J gave up 7 bases; unmatched junction bases: 7. The CDR3 consists of 13 residues. The CDR3 DNA sequence: TGTGCCACCCACCGGGACAGCAATTCACCCCTCCACTTT. Its protein is CATHRDSNSPLHF.

This clonotype was counted a single time. The rearrangement uses TRBV20-1 and TRBJ2-7, with unresolved D. The CDR3 length is 12 residues. Trimming removed 3 bases from V and 3 bases from J, with 9 bases in between. The germline V gene encodes CDR1 DFQATT and CDR2 SNEGSKA (reference sequence). In DNA form, the CDR3 reads TGCAGTGCTAGGGCTGCGTACTACGAGCAGTACTTC. Translating gives CSARAAYYEQYF.

The J gene is TRBJ2-7, the V gene TRBV2; 8 bases match TRBD1. Germline V lookup: CDR1 SNHLY, CDR2 FYNNEI. CDR3 length: 15 residues. After removal of 8 bases from V and 3 bases from J, the junction contained 12 bases not matched to a gene. The CDR3 nucleotides read TGTGCCAGCGGGACAGGACCCATGAGGGGCTACGAGCAGTACTTC. This sequence encodes CASGTGPMRGYEQYF.

The chain has TRBV10-1 and TRBJ1-6, with D possibly being TRBD1 (6 bases). The CDR3 is 13 residues long. Per the germline V gene, CDR1 is WNHNN and CDR2 is SYGVQD (reference sequence). V dropped 10 bases and J dropped 6 bases, with 13 bases sitting between them. Here the CDR3 reads CATKKDSNSPLHF. CDR3 nucleotide sequence: TGCGCCACCAAAAAGGACAGTAATTCACCCCTCCACTTT.

The rearrangement links TRBV20-1 to TRBJ2-3, with no clear D. Trimming removed 5 bases from V and 4 bases from J, with 13 bases in between. This CDR3 has 13 amino acids. Looked up from germline, CDR1 is DFQATT and CDR2 is SNEGSKA (reference sequence). In DNA form, the CDR3 reads TGCAGTGCTTTCATACAAGCAGCAGATACGCAGTATTTT. As protein: CSAFIQAADTQYF.

This clonotype was recorded many times. A junction end diverges from the germline sequence, so it may reflect a read error. The V and J genes are TRBV5-8 and TRBJ1-1, with unresolved D. The CDR3 contains 17 residues. Germline values: CDR1 SGHTS, CDR2 YDEGEE. This CDR3 is CASSLERGVQLRAAALF. CDR3 DNA sequence: TGTGCCAGCAGCTTAGAACGGGGAGTACAACTCCGGGCGGCAGCTCTCTTT. The whole variable domain, remainder taken from reference TRBV5-8 and TRBJ1-1, is EAGVTQSPTHLIKTRGQQATLRCSPISGHTSVYWYQQALGLGLQFLLWYDEGEERNRGNFPPRFSGRQFPNYSSELNVNALELEDSALYLCASSLERGVQLRAAALFGQGTRLTVV.

This rearrangement joins TRBV20-1 to TRBJ2-7; TRBD1 agrees at 9 bases. The CDR3 spans 13 residues. Germline lookup yields CDR1 DFQATT and CDR2 SNEGSKA (reference sequence). V shed 6 bases, J shed 6 bases, and the junction held 9 bases outside the gene matches. The CDR3 here is CSAQRTGDLEQYF. The CDR3 coding sequence is TGCAGTGCACAAAGGACAGGGGATCTCGAGCAGTACTTC.

V and J are TRBV20-1 and TRBJ1-6; a weak D match, TRBD1 (5 bases). The CDR3 length is 15 residues. Trimming removed 3 bases from V and 4 bases from J, with 13 bases in between. Per germline, CDR1 DFQATT and CDR2 SNEGSKA (reference sequence). The CDR3 spells CSASEERGYNSPLHF. The CDR3 coding sequence is TGCAGTGCTAGTGAGGAGAGGGGTTATAATTCACCCCTCCACTTT.

This clonotype was detected ten times or more. The rearrangement joins TRBV9 to TRBJ1-5, with unresolved D. The germline V gene has CDR1 SGDLS and CDR2 YYNGEE. Between the trimmed V and J ends, which lost 0 bases and 3 bases, there was a span of 4 bases. CDR3 size: 13 residues. As DNA, the CDR3 is TGTGCCAGCAGCGTAGACCCCAATCAGCCCCAGCATTTT. It specifies CASSVDPNQPQHF.

This clonotype has a handful of counts. V and J are TRBV24-1 and TRBJ2-7; TRBD2 is a possible D gene (5 bases). CDR1 is KGHDR, CDR2 SFDVKD, per germline. Trimming removed 3 bases at V and 2 bases at J, with 10 bases between. CDR3 length equals 14 residues. The CDR3 sequence: CATSDGGQPYEQYF. The CDR3 nucleotides read TGTGCCACCAGTGATGGCGGGCAACCCTACGAGCAGTACTTC.

This clonotype appeared many times. The V gene is TRBV6-2 or TRBV6-3, the J gene TRBJ2-7; a weak D match, TRBD2 (5 bases). CDR1 is MNHEY, CDR2 SVGEGT, per germline. The CDR3 length is 15 residues. V gave up 0 bases and J gave up 2 bases, with 11 bases separating them. The CDR3 loop is CASSYSGVSTYEQYF. CDR3 DNA sequence: TGTGCCAGCAGTTACTCGGGAGTATCCACCTACGAGCAGTACTTC.

V gene TRBV15 combines with J gene TRBJ2-7, with D possibly being TRBD1 (6 bases). V lost 3 bases, J lost 2 bases, and 20 bases lay in between. This CDR3 has 17 amino acids. Looked up from germline, CDR1 is LNHNV and CDR2 is YYDKDF (reference sequence). The CDR3: CATSRDPGQGSPYEQYF. In nucleotides, the CDR3 is TGTGCCACCAGCAGGGATCCCGGGCAGGGGAGTCCCTACGAGCAGTACTTC.

This rearrangement joins TRBV2 to TRBJ1-1; no clear D gene. Trimming left V 10 bases short and J 1 base short, with 10 bases between. CDR1 and CDR2 from the germline V gene are SNHLY and FYNNEI. The CDR3 extends over 12 amino acids. CDR3 DNA sequence: TGTGCCACAGCGACGGAGAACACTGAAGCTTTCTTT. Translated, it gives CATATENTEAFF.

As regards this clonotype: Being one base from a much bigger clone, this may be a read error. This chain's CDR3 is CAGSLLATNYGYTF. The CDR3, as DNA: TGTGCCGGCAGTTTATTGGCCACTAACTATGGCTACACCTTC. The chain combines TRBV12-3 or TRBV12-4 with TRBJ1-2; D gene ambiguous. The CDR3 contains 14 residues.

V gene TRBV20-1 combines with J gene TRBJ1-1, with D maybe TRBD1 (5 bases). V gave up 7 bases and J gave up 0 bases, with 12 bases separating them. Germline CDR1 is DFQATT and CDR2 is SNEGSKA (reference sequence). This CDR3 region has 13 residues. The CDR3 DNA reads as TGCAGTGTCATACAGGTGATGAACACTGAAGCTTTCTTT. It specifies CSVIQVMNTEAFF.

The chain combines TRBV5-1 with TRBJ1-1, with D perhaps matching TRBD1 (6 bases). Germline V lookup: CDR1 SGHRS, CDR2 YFSETQ. The CDR3 covers 15 residues. V was pared by 1 base and J by 3 bases, with 13 bases between. The CDR3 spells CASSLTNPGDTEAFF. CDR3 sequence (DNA): TGCGCCAGCAGCTTGACGAATCCAGGGGACACTGAAGCTTTCTTT.

This clonotype was seen a handful of times. In this CDR3 the conserved last residue, phenylalanine or tryptophan, is missing, so a read error is likely. V is TRBV5-1 and J is TRBJ1-6, with no clear D. There are 15 residues in the CDR3. CDR1 and CDR2 from the germline V gene are SGHRS and YFSETQ. CDR3 in DNA: TGCGCCAGCAGGGAGATCAGCTCCTATAATTCGCCCCTCCACTCT. Translated: CASREISSYNSPLHS.